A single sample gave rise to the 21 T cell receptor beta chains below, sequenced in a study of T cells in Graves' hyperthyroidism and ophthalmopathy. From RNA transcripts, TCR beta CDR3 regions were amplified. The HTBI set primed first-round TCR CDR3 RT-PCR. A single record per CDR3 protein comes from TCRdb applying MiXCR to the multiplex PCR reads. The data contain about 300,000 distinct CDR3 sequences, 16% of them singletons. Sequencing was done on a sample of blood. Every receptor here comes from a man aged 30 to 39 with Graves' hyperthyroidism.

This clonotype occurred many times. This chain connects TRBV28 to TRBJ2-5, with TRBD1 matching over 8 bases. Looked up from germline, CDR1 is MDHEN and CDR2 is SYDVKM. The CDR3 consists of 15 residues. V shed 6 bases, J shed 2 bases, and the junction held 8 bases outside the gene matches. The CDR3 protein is CASRERQGFQETQYF. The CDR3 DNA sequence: TGTGCCAGCAGGGAAAGACAGGGGTTTCAAGAGACCCAGTACTTC.

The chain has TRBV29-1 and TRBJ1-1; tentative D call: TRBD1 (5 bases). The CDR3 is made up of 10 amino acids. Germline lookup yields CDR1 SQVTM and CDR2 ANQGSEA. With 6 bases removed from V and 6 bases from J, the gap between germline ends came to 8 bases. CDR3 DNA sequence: TGCAGCGTGGGGGAGCCTGAAGCTTTCTTT. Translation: CSVGEPEAFF.

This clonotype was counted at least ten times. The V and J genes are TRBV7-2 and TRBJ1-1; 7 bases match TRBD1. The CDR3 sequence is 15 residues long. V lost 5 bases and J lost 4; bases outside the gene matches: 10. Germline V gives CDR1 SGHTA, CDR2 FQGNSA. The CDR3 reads CASSAETGDLTEAFF. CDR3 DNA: TGTGCCAGCAGCGCTGAAACAGGGGATCTCACTGAAGCTTTCTTT. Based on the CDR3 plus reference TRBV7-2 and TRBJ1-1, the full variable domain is GAGVSQSPSNKVTEKGKDVELRCDPISGHTALYWYRQSLGQGLEFLIYFQGNSAPDKSGLPSDRFSAERTGGSVSTLTIQRTQQEDSAVYLCASSAETGDLTEAFFGQGTRLTVV.

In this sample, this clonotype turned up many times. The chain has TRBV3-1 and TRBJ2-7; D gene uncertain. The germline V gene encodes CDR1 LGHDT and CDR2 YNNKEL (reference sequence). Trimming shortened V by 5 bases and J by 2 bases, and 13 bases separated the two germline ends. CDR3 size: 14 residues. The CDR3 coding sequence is TGTGCCAGCAGCATGACTGACAAGACCTACGAGCAGTACTTC. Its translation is CASSMTDKTYEQYF.

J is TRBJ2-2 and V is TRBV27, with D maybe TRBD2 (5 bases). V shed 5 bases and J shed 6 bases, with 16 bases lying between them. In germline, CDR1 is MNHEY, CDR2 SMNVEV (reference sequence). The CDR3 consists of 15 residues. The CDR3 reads CASSRAPGIAGELFF. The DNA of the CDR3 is TGTGCCAGCAGTCGTGCTCCGGGAATCGCCGGGGAGCTGTTTTTT.

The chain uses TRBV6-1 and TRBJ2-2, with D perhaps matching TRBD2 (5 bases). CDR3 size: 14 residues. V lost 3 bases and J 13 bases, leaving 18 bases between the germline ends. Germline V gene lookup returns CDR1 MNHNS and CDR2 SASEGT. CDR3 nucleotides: TGTGCCAGCAGTGACGGGAACCTCGGGGATGGGCTGTTTTTT. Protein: CASSDGNLGDGLFF.

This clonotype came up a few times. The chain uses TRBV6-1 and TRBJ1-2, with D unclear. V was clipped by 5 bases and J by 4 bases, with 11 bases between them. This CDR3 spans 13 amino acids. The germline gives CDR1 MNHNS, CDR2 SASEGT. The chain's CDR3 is CASSSDLTYGYTF. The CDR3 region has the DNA TGTGCCAGCAGTTCGGACCTGACCTATGGCTACACCTTC.

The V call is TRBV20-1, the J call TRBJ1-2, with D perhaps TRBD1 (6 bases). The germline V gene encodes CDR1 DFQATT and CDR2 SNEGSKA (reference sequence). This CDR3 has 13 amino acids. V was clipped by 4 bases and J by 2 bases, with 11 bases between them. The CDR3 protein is CSATRGYNYGYTF. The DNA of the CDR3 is TGCAGTGCTACTAGGGGGTACAACTATGGCTACACCTTC.

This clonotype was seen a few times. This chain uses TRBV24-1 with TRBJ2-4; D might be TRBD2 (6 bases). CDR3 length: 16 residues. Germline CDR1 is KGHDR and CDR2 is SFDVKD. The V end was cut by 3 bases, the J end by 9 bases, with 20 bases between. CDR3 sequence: CATSDGGDAAVGIQYF. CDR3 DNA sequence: TGTGCCACCAGTGATGGAGGGGACGCGGCTGTTGGCATTCAGTACTTC.

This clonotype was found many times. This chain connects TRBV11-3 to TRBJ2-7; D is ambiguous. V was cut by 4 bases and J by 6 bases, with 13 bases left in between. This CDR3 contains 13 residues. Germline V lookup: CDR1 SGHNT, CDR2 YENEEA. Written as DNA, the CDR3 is TGTGCCAGCAGCTCAGGAGACTCGGGCGAGCAGTACTTC. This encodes CASSSGDSGEQYF.

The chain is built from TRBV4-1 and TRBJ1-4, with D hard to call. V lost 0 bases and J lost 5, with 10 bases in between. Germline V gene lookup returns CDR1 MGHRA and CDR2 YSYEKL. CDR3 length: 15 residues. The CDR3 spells CASSQDRYKNEKLFF. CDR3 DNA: TGCGCCAGCAGCCAAGATAGGTACAAAAATGAAAAACTGTTTTTT.

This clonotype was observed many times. The DNA for the CDR3 is TGTGCCATCAGTGAGTCCCCGGGCCAGACCCAGTACTTC. Translated: CAISESPGQTQYF. J is TRBJ2-5 and V is TRBV10-3; D is undetermined. Germline V gene data show CDR1 as ENHRY and CDR2 as SYGVKD. The V gene lost 0 bases and the J gene lost 6 bases, with 8 bases spanning the gap. CDR3 length: 13 residues.

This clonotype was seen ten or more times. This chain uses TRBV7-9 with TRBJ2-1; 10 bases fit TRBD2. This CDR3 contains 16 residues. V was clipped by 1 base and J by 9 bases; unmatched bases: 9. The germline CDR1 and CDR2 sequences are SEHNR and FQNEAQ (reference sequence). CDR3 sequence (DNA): TGTGCCAGCAGCTTAGGAAGCGGGAGGGCCCGTAGTGAGCAGTTCTTC. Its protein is CASSLGSGRARSEQFF.

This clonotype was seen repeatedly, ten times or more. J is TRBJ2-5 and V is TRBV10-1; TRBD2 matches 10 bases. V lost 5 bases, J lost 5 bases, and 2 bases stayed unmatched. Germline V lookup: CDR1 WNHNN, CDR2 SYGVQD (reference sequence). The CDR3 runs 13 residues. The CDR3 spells CASSQREGETQYF. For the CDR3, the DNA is TGCGCCAGCAGTCAGCGGGAGGGGGAGACCCAGTACTTC.

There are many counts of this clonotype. CDR3 residues: CASSETAYEQYF. As DNA, the CDR3 is TGTGCCAGCAGTGAGACAGCGTACGAGCAGTACTTC. The chain employs TRBV6-1 and TRBJ2-7, with D perhaps TRBD1 (5 bases). Germline V gene data show CDR1 as MNHNS and CDR2 as SASEGT. Trimming took 3 bases from V and 4 from J, leaving 7 bases between them. This CDR3 comprises 12 residues.

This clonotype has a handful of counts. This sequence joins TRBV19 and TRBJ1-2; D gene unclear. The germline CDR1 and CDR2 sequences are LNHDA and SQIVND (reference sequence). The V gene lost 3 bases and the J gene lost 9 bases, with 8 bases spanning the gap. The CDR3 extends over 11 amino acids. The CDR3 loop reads CASSIGVSYTF. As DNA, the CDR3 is TGTGCCAGTAGTATTGGAGTTAGCTACACCTTC.

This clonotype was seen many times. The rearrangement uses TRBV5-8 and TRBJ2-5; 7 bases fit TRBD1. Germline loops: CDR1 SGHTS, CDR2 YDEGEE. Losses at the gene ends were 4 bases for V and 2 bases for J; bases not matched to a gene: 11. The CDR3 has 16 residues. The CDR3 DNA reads TGTGCCAGCAGCCCTGACTGGGACAGAAGGCAAGAGACCCAGTACTTC. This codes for CASSPDWDRRQETQYF.

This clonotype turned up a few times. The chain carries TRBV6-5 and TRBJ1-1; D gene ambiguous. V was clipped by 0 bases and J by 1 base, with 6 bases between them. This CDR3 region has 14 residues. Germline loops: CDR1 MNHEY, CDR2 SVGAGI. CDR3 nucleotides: TGTGCCAGCAGTTACTCCGCAGGGAACACTGAAGCTTTCTTT. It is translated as CASSYSAGNTEAFF.

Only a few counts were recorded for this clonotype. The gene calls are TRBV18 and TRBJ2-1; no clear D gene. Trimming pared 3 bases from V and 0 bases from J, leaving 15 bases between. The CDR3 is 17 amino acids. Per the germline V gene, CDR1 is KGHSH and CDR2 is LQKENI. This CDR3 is CASSPSGPLSSYNEQFF. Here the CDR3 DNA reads TGTGCCAGCTCACCGTCCGGGCCCTTGAGCTCCTACAATGAGCAGTTCTTC.

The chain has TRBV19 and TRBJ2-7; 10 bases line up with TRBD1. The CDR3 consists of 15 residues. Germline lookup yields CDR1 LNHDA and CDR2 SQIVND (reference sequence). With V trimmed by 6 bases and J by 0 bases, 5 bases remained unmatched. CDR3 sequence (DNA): TGTGCCAGTAGAAGACAGGGGGCGAGCTCCTACGAGCAGTACTTC. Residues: CASRRQGASSYEQYF.

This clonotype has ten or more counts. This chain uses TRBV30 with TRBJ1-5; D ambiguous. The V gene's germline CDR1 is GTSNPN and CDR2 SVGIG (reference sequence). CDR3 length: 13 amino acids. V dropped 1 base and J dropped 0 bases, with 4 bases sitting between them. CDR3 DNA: TGTGCCTGGAGTGGCGGTAGCAATCAGCCCCAGCATTTT. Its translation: CAWSGGSNQPQHF.